The rows below give T cell receptor beta chains drawn from one sample of a study of graft-versus-host responses after intestinal transplantation. These receptors have no known antigen. Assay used: immunoSEQ multiplex PCR; TCRdb lists only in-frame clones, some missing. The sample carries about 81,000 clones, 85% to 90% recorded once. This material consisted of unstimulated CD4+ T cells sorted from spleen or lymph node cells, taken before intestinal transplant. These receptors all stem from a human donor who received an intestinal transplant. Both conserved end residues are part of each CDR3. The order of the fields is CDR3 length, D gene, V gene, clone size, J gene, CDR3 DNA, CDR3 protein. D genes are given only for firm matches. The listing skips clone size in some rows; elsewhere it reads once, few, many or a size class.

14	NA	TRBV4-1	NA	TRBJ2-4	TGCGCCAGCAGCCAAGACAGGGCCAAAAACATTCAGTACTTC	CASSQDRAKNIQYF
16	TRBD1	TRBV5-1	NA	TRBJ1-4	TGCGCCAGCAGCTTGGGGGTCGACAGGGAAAGGGAAAAACTGTTTTTT	CASSLGVDREREKLFF
12	NA	TRBV15	NA	TRBJ2-2	TGTGCCACCAGCCCCCGCGTCGGGGAGCTGTTTTTT	CATSPRVGELFF
14	NA	TRBV19	NA	TRBJ1-3	TGTGCCAGTAAGGAGGGAAGAGGAGGAAACACCATATATTTT	CASKEGRGGNTIYF
15	TRBD1	TRBV9	NA	TRBJ1-2	TGTGCCAGCAGCTTCTCCGGGACAGGACACTATGGCTACACCTTC	CASSFSGTGHYGYTF
17	NA	TRBV15	NA	TRBJ2-7	TGTGCCACCAGCAGATTAGGGGCGGGGGCCTTCTCCTACGAGCAGTACTTC	CATSRLGAGAFSYEQYF
16	TRBD1	TRBV19	NA	TRBJ1-2	TGTGCCAGTAGTATATATGGACAGGGGGATAACTATGGCTACACCTTC	CASSIYGQGDNYGYTF
14	TRBD2	TRBV6-5	NA	TRBJ2-5	TGTGCCAGCAGTATCGGGGCGGGAGGCCGGCAGCAGTACTTC	CASSIGAGGRQQYF
13	NA	TRBV2	once	TRBJ1-5	TGTGCCAGCAGTCTAGACAGGAATCAGCCCCAGCATTTT	CASSLDRNQPQHF
17	TRBD2	TRBV2	NA	TRBJ2-3	TGTGCCAGCAGGGGACTAGCGGGGGGTAAAGGTGGGGATACGCAGTATTTT	CASRGLAGGKGGDTQYF
14	NA	TRBV28	NA	TRBJ1-2	TGTGCCAGCAGTTTATCGGCGGGCCTACAGGGCTACACCTTC	CASSLSAGLQGYTF
16	NA	TRBV28	once	TRBJ1-1	TGTGCCAGCACAGGATGGACAGACTCCATGAACACTGAAGCTTTCTTT	CASTGWTDSMNTEAFF
15	NA	TRBV28	NA	TRBJ1-2	TGTGCCAGCAGTATACATGTGGGGGCTCTCTATGGCTACACCTTC	CASSIHVGALYGYTF
15	NA	TRBV4-1	NA	TRBJ1-1	TGCGCCAGCAGCCAAGAGGGGCGCCTTAACACTGAAGCTTTCTTT	CASSQEGRLNTEAFF
14	TRBD1	TRBV19	NA	TRBJ1-1	TGTGCCAGTAGAGGGACAGGGGCGAACACTGAAGCTTTCTTT	CASRGTGANTEAFF
14	NA	TRBV9	once	TRBJ1-2	TGTGCCAGCAGCGTAGGAAGAGGTGGTGGTGGCTACACCTTC	CASSVGRGGGGYTF
14	TRBD1	TRBV6-5	NA	TRBJ1-1	TGTGCCAGCAGCCGACTTGACAGGGTTGCTGAAGCTTTCTTT	CASSRLDRVAEAFF
15	NA	TRBV5-1	NA	TRBJ2-7	TGCGCCAGCAGCTTAGTTGGAGGTTTCGGCTACGAGCAGTACTTC	CASSLVGGFGYEQYF
17	TRBD2	TRBV7-2	NA	TRBJ2-1	TGTGCCAGCAGCCGAAGCCTGGTCGAGCGGGGGCACAATGAGCAGTTCTTC	CASSRSLVERGHNEQFF
14	TRBD1	TRBV29-1	NA	TRBJ2-7	TGCAGCGCAGATGCCGGGACAGGGAGCTACGAGCAGTACTTC	CSADAGTGSYEQYF
14	NA	TRBV5-1	NA	TRBJ1-2	TGCGCCAGCAGCTCTCCCCAGGGGACGGGCGGCTACACCTTC	CASSSPQGTGGYTF
12	NA	TRBV6-1	NA	TRBJ1-2	TGTGCCAGCAGGGGGGCAGATTATGGCTACACCTTC	CASRGADYGYTF
14	NA	TRBV5-8	NA	TRBJ2-7	TGTGCCAGCAGGGAAACCCGGAGGAGGTACGAGCAGTACTTC	CASRETRRRYEQYF
12	NA	TRBV2	NA	TRBJ2-7	TGTGCCAGCAGTGCCGCAGGGAACGAGCAGTACTTC	CASSAAGNEQYF
12	TRBD1	TRBV5-1	NA	TRBJ1-1	TGCGCCAGCTCGACAGGGGGCACTGAAGCTTTCTTT	CASSTGGTEAFF
16	TRBD2	TRBV7-8	NA	TRBJ2-2	TGTGCCAGCAGCCCCCCGGGGGGGGTGAACACCGGGGAGCTGTTTTTT	CASSPPGGVNTGELFF
14	TRBD1	TRBV11-2	NA	TRBJ1-1	TGTGCCAGCAGCTGGGGACAGGGATATACTGAAGCTTTCTTT	CASSWGQGYTEAFF
15	NA	TRBV10-2	NA	TRBJ1-2	TGCGCCAGCAGTGATGTGGGCAGGGTTAACTATGGCTACACCTTC	CASSDVGRVNYGYTF
17	TRBD1	TRBV7-7	NA	TRBJ2-2	TGTGCTAGCAGCCGCACGACTGACAGGGCCTACACCGGGGAGCTGTTTTTT	CASSRTTDRAYTGELFF
15	TRBD2	TRBV19	NA	TRBJ2-3	TGTGCCAGTAGTATGACTAGCGGGAGTACAGATACGCAGTATTTT	CASSMTSGSTDTQYF
16	NA	TRBV25-1	NA	TRBJ1-5	TGTGCCAGCAGTGATGGGAGACGAAATAGCAATCAGCCCCAGCATTTT	CASSDGRRNSNQPQHF
13	NA	TRBV7-6	NA	TRBJ2-1	TGTGCCAGCAGCCCATCCGAAAGAGTTGAGCAGTTCTTC	CASSPSERVEQFF
17	NA	TRBV28	once	TRBJ1-1	TGTGCCAGCAGTTCTCTCTTTCGGGGACTACCCTACACTGAAGCTTTCTTT	CASSSLFRGLPYTEAFF
16	NA	TRBV5-1	NA	TRBJ1-1	TGCGCCAGCAGCTTGGATGATGCGGGGGGCGGCACTGAAGCTTTCTTT	CASSLDDAGGGTEAFF
14	NA	TRBV7-9	few	TRBJ1-2	TGTGCCAGCAGCTCCAACACGGGCGGGGATGGCTACACCTTC	CASSSNTGGDGYTF
13	NA	TRBV6-1	NA	TRBJ2-1	TGTGCCAGCAGGACAGGCCATAACAATGAGCAGTTCTTC	CASRTGHNNEQFF
12	TRBD1	TRBV29-1	NA	TRBJ2-3	TGCAGCGCCCGACAGGGAACAGATACGCAGTATTTT	CSARQGTDTQYF
12	NA	TRBV7-9	few	TRBJ1-2	TGTGCCAGCAGCTTAGCAGGGGGTGGCTACACCTTC	CASSLAGGGYTF
13	NA	TRBV6-1	NA	TRBJ1-5	TGTGCCAGTACTGTGTCGGCGGGACAGCCCCAGCATTTT	CASTVSAGQPQHF
12	TRBD1	TRBV19	NA	TRBJ2-3	TGTGCCACGGGACAGGGGACAGATACGCAGTATTTT	CATGQGTDTQYF
14	TRBD2	TRBV29-1	NA	TRBJ2-5	TGCAGCGTCCTCCTGCGGGGGGAACAAGAGACCCAGTACTTC	CSVLLRGEQETQYF
16	TRBD2	TRBV9	NA	TRBJ2-3	TGTGCCAGCAGCGTCAGCGGGAGGGCCTCCGGGGATACGCAGTATTTT	CASSVSGRASGDTQYF
16	TRBD1	TRBV25-1	NA	TRBJ2-5	TGTGCCAGCAGTGATCCCGGACAGGGATTTCAAGAGACCCAGTACTTC	CASSDPGQGFQETQYF
16	TRBD1	TRBV7-9	NA	TRBJ1-4	TGTGCCAGCAGCTTCCCCAAACAGGGGGGTCATGAAAAACTGTTTTTT	CASSFPKQGGHEKLFF
14	NA	TRBV5-4	NA	TRBJ2-1	TGTGCCAGCAGCTTGGTGGGGGGCTACAATGAGCAGTTCTTC	CASSLVGGYNEQFF
16	NA	TRBV30	once	TRBJ1-2	TGTGCCTGGACCGAAGTGTTAAGGGAGGAGGTGGGAGGCTACACCTTC	CAWTEVLREEVGGYTF
13	NA	TRBV2	NA	TRBJ2-1	TGTGCCAGCAGGCCCCCTAGCCCCAGTGAGCAGTTCTTC	CASRPPSPSEQFF
14	NA	TRBV6-5	NA	TRBJ1-1	TGTGCCAGCATTAACGGAGGCCAATACACTGAAGCTTTCTTT	CASINGGQYTEAFF
16	TRBD1	TRBV7-9	NA	TRBJ2-7	TGTGCCAGCAGCTCAGCCGCAGGGGGATCTTACTACGAGCAGTACTTC	CASSSAAGGSYYEQYF
13	TRBD1	TRBV6-1	NA	TRBJ2-7	TGTGCCAGCAGTCACAGGGGATCCTACGAGCAGTACTTC	CASSHRGSYEQYF
15	TRBD1	TRBV7-9	NA	TRBJ2-1	TGTGCCAGCAGCTTCGGGGACAGGGACTACAATGAGCAGTTCTTC	CASSFGDRDYNEQFF
16	TRBD1	TRBV19	NA	TRBJ1-2	TGTGCCAGTAGGATTACGGGACAGCAACCCTCCTATGGCTACACCTTC	CASRITGQQPSYGYTF
13	NA	TRBV5-6	NA	TRBJ1-2	TGTGCCAGCAGCTCGGGAGGTATGGGTGGCTACACCTTC	CASSSGGMGGYTF
14	TRBD1	TRBV6-1	NA	TRBJ2-7	TGTGCCAGCCCCCGGGACAGTCCCTCCTACGAGCAGTACTTC	CASPRDSPSYEQYF